This TCR beta chain was sequenced during a study of vaccination and CD4 T cells after COVID-19. With respect to this clonotype: Antigen specificity is unknown.

The CDR3 has 16 amino acids. Germline assignment: CDR1 KGHDR and CDR2 SFDVKD. The J segment lost 7 bases and the V segment lost 2 bases, leaving 5 bases of the junction unmatched. Treatment defined: roughly 10-day PBMC culture with coronavirus spike peptide pools or control peptides (ViraFEST assay). Wells that each held around 2 million PBMCs were cultured with 7.5 to 10 IU/ml IL-2 and approximately 9 ug/ml peptide pools. With the Oncomine TCR Beta short-read assay, DNA from cultured CD4+ T cells was sequenced. TCRdb processed the PCR reads anew with MiXCR; each CDR3 protein has one entry. This sample carries 9,500 to 15,000 distinct CDR3 sequences, roughly 80% of them seen once, and the ten largest clones take about 9.3%.

This sequence joins TRBV24-1 and TRBJ1-3, with 12 bases fitting TRBD1. The clonotype comes from a human donor who had recovered from COVID-19. Material: CD4+ T cells from blood, cultured in vitro. The chain's CDR3 is CATSDSGTGGRNTIYF. The CDR3 nucleotides read TGTGCCACCAGTGATTCCGGGACAGGGGGCAGGAACACCATATATTTT.